These 13 T cell receptor beta chains were all obtained from the same sample, sequenced in a study of regulatory T cells in long-lasting Graves disease. Documented time point: newly diagnosed GD, antithyroid drugs for less than 3 months. The authors made the TCR library using RNA they extracted from PBMCs. Building the TCR beta libraries relied on iRepertoire HTBI primers, and CDR3 regions underwent Arm-PCR. TCRdb ran MiXCR on the multiplex PCR reads and lists one entry per CDR3 protein. The table lists fewer than 350,000 distinct CDR3 sequences, 18% of them singletons. The sequencing used peripheral blood mononuclear cells (PBMCs), collected at new diagnosis, from a patient treated with antithyroid drugs. The source is a female donor with Graves disease.

The chain uses TRBV18 and TRBJ2-5; the D gene could be TRBD1 or TRBD2 (7 bases each). Germline lookup yields CDR1 KGHSH and CDR2 LQKENI. V dropped 2 bases and J dropped 5 bases, with 27 bases sitting between them. The CDR3 spans 19 residues. The CDR3 sequence: CASSPTGTALTSFGETQYF. CDR3 coding DNA: TGTGCCAGCTCACCAACAGGGACAGCCTTGACTAGCTTTGGGGAGACCCAGTACTTC.

This clonotype was counted ten times or more. The chain uses TRBV6-5 and TRBJ2-5; 9 nucleotides agree with TRBD2. CDR3 length: 12 amino acids. Trimming cost V 4 bases and J 8 bases; bases outside gene matches: 2. Germline V gene data show CDR1 as MNHEY and CDR2 as SVGAGI. The CDR3 coding sequence is TGTGCCAGCAGTTCTAGCGGGAAAACCCAGTACTTC. This sequence encodes CASSSSGKTQYF.

The rearrangement links TRBV5-5 to TRBJ1-2; D possibly corresponds to TRBD1 (5 bases). V was clipped by 4 bases and J by 7 bases, with 20 bases between them. This CDR3 has 15 amino acids. Germline CDR1 and CDR2: SGHKS and YYEKEE (reference sequence). The chain's CDR3 is CASSERLGSGPGYTF. CDR3 in DNA: TGTGCCAGCAGCGAACGCCTGGGGTCAGGGCCTGGCTACACCTTC.

This clonotype was picked up many times. The gene calls are TRBV5-1 and TRBJ1-2; the D is unclear. With 8 bases removed from V and 8 bases from J, the gap between germline ends came to 10 bases. The germline V gene has CDR1 SGHRS and CDR2 YFSETQ. CDR3 length: 10 residues. CDR3 sequence reads: CARHSDGYTF. The CDR3 DNA is TGCGCCAGACACAGTGACGGCTACACCTTC.

The CDR3: CASSKGQGREETQYF. The DNA of the CDR3 is TGTGCCAGCAGTAAAGGACAGGGAAGGGAAGAGACCCAGTACTTC. The chain has TRBV6-1 and TRBJ2-5, with 8 bases lining up with TRBD1. V lost 5 bases, J lost 3 bases, and 8 bases stayed unmatched. CDR3 size: 15 residues. Germline CDR1 and CDR2: MNHNS and SASEGT.

In its sample, this clonotype was seen many times. The V gene is TRBV5-1, the J gene TRBJ1-1, with D possibly TRBD1 on 6 matching bases. There are 13 residues in the CDR3. Trimming left V 6 bases short and J 4 bases short, with 13 bases between. Looked up from germline, CDR1 is SGHRS and CDR2 is YFSETQ. The CDR3 nucleotides read TGCGCCAGCAATGCTCAGGGGCGCACTGAAGCTTTCTTT. It translates to CASNAQGRTEAFF.

In its sample, this clonotype was seen many times. The V and J genes are TRBV11-2 and TRBJ1-6; no clear D gene. The CDR3 contains 16 residues. Trimming shortened V by 5 bases and J by 6 bases, and 17 bases separated the two germline ends. The V gene's germline CDR1 is SGHAT and CDR2 FQNNGV. The CDR3 bases are TGTGCCAGCAGCATCTTCCTCCGGGTTTCTAATTCACCCCTCCACTTT. Translated: CASSIFLRVSNSPLHF.

This clonotype was detected many times. This chain links TRBV27 with TRBJ2-2; TRBD2 matches 13 bases. The germline V gene encodes CDR1 MNHEY and CDR2 SMNVEV (reference sequence). J lost 1 base, V lost 8 bases, and 4 bases had no gene match. The CDR3 is 16 amino acids. CDR3 sequence reads: CASRLAGGRNTGELFF. In DNA, the CDR3 is TGTGCCAGCCGACTAGCGGGAGGTCGGAACACCGGGGAGCTGTTTTTT.

This clonotype was counted ten times or more. This chain links TRBV2 with TRBJ2-7; the D gene is possibly TRBD2 (7 bases). With 2 bases removed from V and 2 bases from J, the gap between germline ends came to 10 bases. Germline V gene data show CDR1 as SNHLY and CDR2 as FYNNEI. The CDR3 is 14 residues long. This CDR3 reads CASSERGAAYEQYF. Written as DNA, the CDR3 is TGTGCCAGCAGTGAACGGGGGGCGGCCTACGAGCAGTACTTC.

Many counts were recorded for this clonotype. The chain carries TRBV11-2 and TRBJ1-1; tentative D call: TRBD1 (6 bases). Trimming took 2 bases from V and 4 from J, leaving 17 bases between them. The CDR3 totals 16 residues. Germline CDR1 and CDR2: SGHAT and FQNNGV. In nucleotides, the CDR3 is TGTGCCAGCAGCTTATTGGGTGGGGGCGGGAGCACTGAAGCTTTCTTT. It encodes CASSLLGGGGSTEAFF.

The chain couples TRBV6-1 to TRBJ1-2, with D unclear. From germline, CDR1 is MNHNS and CDR2 SASEGT. V dropped 0 bases and J dropped 4 bases, with 21 bases sitting between them. There are 18 residues in the CDR3. The chain's CDR3 is CASSEAVLQSDVPYGYTF. The CDR3 nucleotides are TGTGCCAGCAGTGAAGCCGTGCTGCAGTCGGATGTTCCCTATGGCTACACCTTC.

About this clonotype itself: A far larger clone lies a single base away; this is likely a read error. The chain is built from TRBV19 and TRBJ2-3, with TRBD2 matching over 7 bases. Judging by the DNA end, TRBJ2-1 fits better; the J call may be wrong. Per germline, CDR1 LNHDA and CDR2 SQIVND (reference sequence). CDR3 length equals 15 residues. The CDR3 reads CASSSGTNEGNEQFF. CDR3 sequence (DNA): TGTGCCAGTAGTTCCGGGACTAACGAGGGAAATGAGCAGTTCTTC.

The chain recombines TRBV2 with TRBJ2-5; weak D call: TRBD1 (6 bases). The V gene lost 7 bases and the J gene lost 4 bases, with 19 bases spanning the gap. The CDR3 loop spans 15 amino acids. Germline-derived CDR1 and CDR2 are SNHLY and FYNNEI. CDR3 coding DNA: TGTGCCAGCACATGGGGGCAGGGTGGTATAGAGACCCAGTACTTC. Protein product: CASTWGQGGIETQYF.